The source of this TCR beta chain is a study of OX40 agonist ivuxolimab in advanced cancers. Clones were read by immunoSEQ multiplex PCR, and TCRdb kept only the in-frame ones, dropping some. The sample holds about 44,000 clones, 80% seen once. This clonotype originated in an adult with an advanced solid tumor such as melanoma, head and neck, liver or kidney cancer. The sample in question was CD4+ or CD8+ T cells sorted from blood, obtained in a trial of the OX40 agonist ivuxolimab.

The CDR3 nucleotides read TGTGCCAGCAGCCAGCGGGACTTCGCCTTCGGCTCTGGGGCCAACGTCCTGACTTTC. This gives the protein CASSQRDFAFGSGANVLTF. The V and J genes are TRBV14 and TRBJ2-6, with D perhaps matching TRBD2 (6 bases). Germline loops: CDR1 SGHDN, CDR2 FVKESK. CDR3 length equals 19 residues. V gave up 3 bases and J gave up 0 bases, with 18 bases separating them.